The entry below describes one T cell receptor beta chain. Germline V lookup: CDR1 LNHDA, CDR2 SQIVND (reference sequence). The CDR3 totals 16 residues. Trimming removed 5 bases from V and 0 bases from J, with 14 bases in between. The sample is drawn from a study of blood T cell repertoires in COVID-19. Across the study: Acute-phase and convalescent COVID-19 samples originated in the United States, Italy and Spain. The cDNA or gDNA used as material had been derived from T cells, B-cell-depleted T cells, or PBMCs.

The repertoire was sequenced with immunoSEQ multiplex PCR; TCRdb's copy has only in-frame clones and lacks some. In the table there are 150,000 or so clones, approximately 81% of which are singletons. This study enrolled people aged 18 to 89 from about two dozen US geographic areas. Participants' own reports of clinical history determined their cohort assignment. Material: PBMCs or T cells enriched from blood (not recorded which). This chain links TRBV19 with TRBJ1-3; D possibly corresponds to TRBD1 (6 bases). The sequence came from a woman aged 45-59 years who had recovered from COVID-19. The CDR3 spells CASSPETGTSGNTIYF. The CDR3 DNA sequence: TGTGCCAGTAGTCCCGAGACAGGTACCTCTGGAAACACCATATATTTT.